This TCR beta chain is drawn from a study of T cells after yellow fever vaccination. Study-wide background: Some fractions had low cell numbers, and these were prepared with SMART-Seq v4 Ultra Low Input.

Study results and limitations: It was a weaker secondary response, yet one that peaked faster, at day 5 versus 15. Researchers noted that a small share of clonotypes showed up in both CD4 and CD8 compartments.

The germline CDR1 and CDR2 sequences are SGHTA and FQGNSA. The length of the CDR3 is 15 residues. The trim removed 1 base at V and 4 bases at J, leaving 2 bases unmatched. As TCR cDNA was made by 5'RACE template switching, a universal primer site and UMIs were added. TCRdb processed the 5' RACE reads anew with MiXCR; each CDR3 protein has one entry. The sample lists 100,000 to 150,000 distinct CDR3 sequences, about 8.2% occurring once. The sample holds many counts of this clonotype. The target antigen is unknown. Here the sequenced sample was CD8+ T cells sorted from PBMCs, taken on the day of the yellow fever booster vaccination. This clonotype originated in a young man who received the YFV17D yellow fever vaccine. V is TRBV7-2 and J is TRBJ2-1; 9 bases fit TRBD2. CDR3: CASSLEAGGYNEQFF. Here the CDR3 DNA reads TGTGCCAGCAGCTTAGAGGCGGGGGGGTACAATGAGCAGTTCTTC.